These 19 T cell receptor beta chains were all obtained from the same sample, sequenced in a study of OX40 agonist ivuxolimab in advanced cancers. Libraries were prepared by immunoSEQ multiplex PCR; TCRdb keeps only in-frame clonotypes and omits some of them. The table lists 76,000 or so clones, 75% to 90% of them singletons. This material consisted of CD4+ or CD8+ T cells sorted from blood, taken in a trial of the OX40 agonist ivuxolimab. Receptors were obtained from an adult with an advanced solid tumor such as melanoma, head and neck, liver or kidney cancer.

The V call is TRBV6-1, the J call TRBJ1-4; D is undetermined. Trimming shortened V by 3 bases and J by 2 bases, and 10 bases separated the two germline ends. The CDR3 extends over 15 amino acids. Germline V gives CDR1 MNHNS, CDR2 SASEGT. CDR3 nucleotides: TGTGCCAGCAGTGATTGGCCGGCTACTAATGAAAAACTGTTTTTT. Translated, it gives CASSDWPATNEKLFF.

As regards this clone: Mismatch with germline at one junction end may stem from a read error. This chain uses TRBV5-1 with TRBJ1-2, with unresolved D. The CDR3 contains 14 residues. Germline V lookup: CDR1 SGHRS, CDR2 YFSETQ. DNA of the CDR3: TGTGCCAGCAGCTTGGATGGTGTTGACTATGGCTACACCTTC. This codes for CASSLDGVDYGYTF.

The chain is built from TRBV4-2 and TRBJ2-2, with 8 bases that match TRBD2. The CDR3 is 17 residues long. The V gene end was trimmed by 0 bases and the J gene end by 4 bases; junction bases not matched to a gene: 7. Germline assignment: CDR1 LGHNA and CDR2 YNFKEQ. The CDR3 DNA reads TGTGCCAGCAGCCAAGATCGTCGTAGCGGGGTCACCGGGGAGCTGTTTTTT. The encoded protein is CASSQDRRSGVTGELFF.

This chain connects TRBV29-1 to TRBJ1-5; 7 bases line up with TRBD1. CDR1 and CDR2 (germline): SQVTM, ANQGSEA. The CDR3 contains 14 residues. With 6 bases clipped from V and 0 bases from J, the junction kept 5 bases outside the gene matches. The DNA of the CDR3 is TGCAGCGTGGGGACAGATTATAGCAATCAGCCCCAGCATTTT. Translation: CSVGTDYSNQPQHF. Using reference TRBV29-1 and TRBJ1-5 for the parts outside the CDR3, the full variable domain is SAVISQKPSRDICQRGTSLTIQCQVDSQVTMMFWYRQQPGQSLTLIATANQGSEATYESGFVIDKFPISRPNLTFSTLTVSNMSPEDSSIYLCSVGTDYSNQPQHFGDGTRLSIL.

V and J are TRBV12-5 and TRBJ2-3, with 9 positions matching TRBD2. V lost 0 bases and J lost 0; bases outside the gene matches: 7. Germline lookup yields CDR1 LGHNT and CDR2 FRNRAP. The CDR3 is 18 residues long. CDR3 bases: TGTGCTAGTGGTTTGGTACCTGGACTAGCGATGAGCACAGATACGCAGTATTTT. It encodes CASGLVPGLAMSTDTQYF.

The chain uses TRBV4-3 and TRBJ2-2, with TRBD2 as a possible D gene (5 bases). V lost 1 base and J 5 bases, leaving 8 bases between the germline ends. CDR1 LGHNA and CDR2 YSLEER come from the germline V gene. The CDR3 contains 14 residues. The CDR3, as DNA: TGCGCCAGCAGCCAAGTACGGGAAACCGGGGAGCTGTTTTTT. Translating it yields CASSQVRETGELFF.

The chain carries TRBV30 and TRBJ1-4; 8 bases line up with TRBD1. Per germline, CDR1 GTSNPN and CDR2 SVGIG (reference sequence). J lost 4 bases, V lost 2 bases, and 6 bases had no gene match. CDR3 size: 15 residues. In DNA form, the CDR3 reads TGTGCCTGGAGTTCGGCGGGACAGGTTAATGAAAAACTGTTTTTT. It encodes CAWSSAGQVNEKLFF. The variable domain in full, completed from reference TRBV30 and TRBJ1-4, reads SQTIHQWPATLVQPVGSPLSLECTVEGTSNPNLYWYRQAAGRGLQLLFYSVGIGQISSEVPQNLSASRPQDRQFILSSKKLLLSDSGFYLCAWSSAGQVNEKLFFGSGTQLSVL.

The chain couples TRBV4-2 to TRBJ2-1, with D maybe TRBD2 (7 bases). CDR1 is LGHNA, CDR2 YNFKEQ, per germline. Trimming took 4 bases from V and 0 from J, leaving 10 bases between them. This CDR3 is built from 15 residues. This chain's CDR3 is CASSLGGPSYNEQFF. CDR3 DNA sequence: TGTGCCAGCAGCCTCGGGGGGCCCTCCTACAATGAGCAGTTCTTC.

The chain employs TRBV4-1 and TRBJ1-1, with D unresolved. CDR3 length: 12 amino acids. Trimming pared 4 bases from V and 7 bases from J, leaving 10 bases between. Germline V gene data show CDR1 as MGHRA and CDR2 as YSYEKL. CDR3 residues: CASSRGGLEAFF. The CDR3 DNA reads as TGCGCCAGCAGCCGAGGAGGGCTTGAAGCTTTCTTT.

The chain employs TRBV5-4 and TRBJ2-7, with D perhaps matching TRBD1 or TRBD2 (5 bases each). Trimming shortened V by 4 bases and J by 0 bases, and 14 bases separated the two germline ends. The CDR3 totals 15 residues. In germline, CDR1 is SGHNT, CDR2 YYREEE (reference sequence). Here the CDR3 DNA reads TGTGCCAGCAGCCCCGGGACGCTCAGCTCCTACGAGCAGTACTTC. Translated, it gives CASSPGTLSSYEQYF.

This sequence joins TRBV2 and TRBJ2-3; TRBD2 matches at 11 bases. V lost 2 bases, J lost 5 bases, and 9 bases stayed unmatched. Looked up from germline, CDR1 is SNHLY and CDR2 is FYNNEI. The CDR3 runs 17 residues. The CDR3 nucleotides are TGTGCCAGCAGTGAATCGGGTAGCGGGAGGGCCAAAGATACGCAGTATTTT. Translating gives CASSESGSGRAKDTQYF.

The rearrangement joins TRBV7-2 to TRBJ1-5, with D perhaps TRBD1 (6 bases). The germline V gene has CDR1 SGHTA and CDR2 FQGNSA. This CDR3 contains 15 residues. V gave up 1 base and J gave up 6 bases, with 13 bases separating them. The CDR3 region is CASSLVTGSAQPQHF. The CDR3 region has the DNA TGTGCCAGCAGCTTAGTAACAGGGAGTGCTCAGCCCCAGCATTTT.

This sequence joins TRBV6-4 and TRBJ2-3, with unresolved D. Trimming took 0 bases from V and 5 from J, leaving 9 bases between them. Germline loops: CDR1 MRHNA, CDR2 SNTAGT. The CDR3 extends over 14 amino acids. Here the CDR3 DNA reads TGTGCCAGCAGTGACTCAGGAAGGAGAGATACGCAGTATTTT. Translating gives CASSDSGRRDTQYF.

This chain joins TRBV6-5 and TRBJ2-7; the D gene is possibly TRBD2 (6 bases). The CDR3 covers 9 residues. Germline assignment: CDR1 MNHEY and CDR2 SVGAGI. The CDR3 is CASGDEQYF. The CDR3 region has the DNA TGTGCGTCGGGAGACGAGCAGTACTTC.

The chain recombines TRBV7-8 with TRBJ1-4, with TRBD1 as a possible D gene (5 bases). There are 15 residues in the CDR3. V was shortened by 1 base and J by 7 bases, with 13 bases between the two germline ends. Looked up from germline, CDR1 is SGHVS and CDR2 is FQNEAQ. This chain's CDR3 is CASSLVSGAREKLFF. The CDR3 nucleotides read TGTGCCAGCAGCTTAGTTTCCGGGGCGCGTGAAAAACTGTTTTTT.

The J gene is TRBJ1-2, the V gene TRBV4-1; 11 nucleotides agree with TRBD1. After removal of 0 bases from V and 3 bases from J, the junction contained 3 bases not matched to a gene. The CDR3 is 16 amino acids. Germline V gene lookup returns CDR1 MGHRA and CDR2 YSYEKL. The chain's CDR3 is CASSQEDRGLHYGYTF. The CDR3 region has the DNA TGCGCCAGCAGCCAAGAGGACAGGGGGCTCCACTATGGCTACACCTTC.

On this clone: This sample includes further DNA sequences coding for the same CDR3. The V gene is TRBV5-6, the J gene TRBJ2-7, with D hard to call. The CDR3 runs to 13 residues. The germline CDR1 and CDR2 sequences are SGHDT and YYEEEE. V lost 5 bases, J lost 2 bases, and 11 bases lay in between. As DNA, the CDR3 is TGTGCCAGCAGTTTTGGCAGAACCTACGAGCAGTACTTC. Translated, it gives CASSFGRTYEQYF.

V usage is TRBV5-6 and J usage is TRBJ2-4, with 9 positions matching TRBD2. V lost 3 bases to trimming and J lost 6 bases; unmatched junction nucleotides: 10. CDR1 and CDR2 from the germline V gene are SGHDT and YYEEEE. The CDR3 is made up of 16 amino acids. In DNA form, the CDR3 reads TGTGCCAGCAGCTCATATAGCGGGGGAGGGATAAACATTCAGTACTTC. The encoded protein is CASSSYSGGGINIQYF. Complete variable domain (other parts from reference TRBV5-6 and TRBJ2-4): DAGVTQSPTHLIKTRGQQVTLRCSPKSGHDTVSWYQQALGQGPQFIFQYYEEEERQRGNFPDRFSGHQFPNYSSELNVNALLLGDSALYLCASSSYSGGGINIQYFGAGTRLSVL.

In DNA form, the CDR3 reads TGTGCCAGCTCAAACAGGGGATCAAATCAGCCCCAGCATTTT. Its protein product is CASSNRGSNQPQHF. The rearrangement joins TRBV18 to TRBJ1-5; TRBD1 matches at 7 bases. Looked up from germline, CDR1 is KGHSH and CDR2 is LQKENI. The J segment lost 4 bases and the V segment lost 5 bases, leaving 5 bases of the junction unmatched. CDR3 length equals 14 residues.